This T cell receptor (beta chain) was found in a study of vaccination and CD4 T cells after COVID-19 (dated 2022 in TCRdb). Context from the whole study: Convalescent patients had a positive SARS-CoV-2 result on nasal swab PCR, and of these patients, several had mild disease and one had severe disease. Six males and four females were included in the convalescent cohort, with two Hispanic individuals, seven Caucasians, two Asians and one multiracial person represented. Two doses of either the Pfizer-BioNTech BNT162b2 vaccine (n=8) or the Moderna mRNA-1273 vaccine (n=2) were administered to participants. Post-COVID blood samples from convalescent patients were collected a median of roughly 100 days after diagnosis, with a range of about 35 to 161 days. Post-vaccine blood samples were taken a median of approximately 76 days after the second vaccine dose, with a range of about 13 to 250 days. For a few convalescent patients, samples were collected at an early post-vaccination timepoint (day 14) as well as at a late post-vaccination timepoint (days 161 to 241). Culture stimuli were overlapping spike peptide pools from SARS-CoV-2 and from the common cold coronaviruses HCoV-NL63, HCoV-OC43 and HCoV-229E. As controls, cultures received a CEFX viral epitope pool (the positive control), an HIV-1 Nef peptide pool (the negative control), or no peptide at all. The spike-specific CD4+ TCR repertoire was compared before and after mRNA vaccination in over 9 COVID-19 convalescent patients and a few infection-naive healthy vaccine recipients. Paper-wide results and their limitations: In convalescent patients, a median about 90% of post-vaccine SARS-CoV-2-reactive clones were detected only after vaccination, and vaccine-specific priming was suggested by this finding. Relatively few convalescent patients were included in the study, and early timepoints after natural infection were not analyzed. Of the vaccine-specific clones in convalescent patients, 304 of 307, or nearly all, reacted only to SARS-CoV-2 spike and did not cross-react with common cold coronaviruses. The median number of SARS-CoV-2-reactive clonotypes rose from roughly 20 after infection to a few dozen after vaccination, but the change was not significant.

On this clonotype itself: No cognate antigen has been identified for it. Per-nucleotide qualities are absent, and no much larger clonotype sits a single base away.

What the time point label conveys for this sample: late sampling 161 to 241 days after vaccination in a few convalescent patients. Taken with the paper, the label for treatment or condition translates to: approximately nine-day PBMC culture with coronavirus spike peptide pools or control peptides (ViraFEST assay). The ViraFEST assay, used in the study, expanded antigen-specific T cells with peptide pools and then identified the expanded clonotypes through TCR sequencing. The convalescent patients' positive SARS-CoV-2 PCR tests fell between March and December 2020, which was before the Alpha, Beta and Delta variants emerged in the United States. Approximately 2.1 million PBMCs per well were cultured in IMDM with roughly 5% human AB serum and 8 to 10 IU/ml IL-2, plus 10 ug/ml peptide pools. On days 3 and 7, half of the culture medium was replaced with fresh IL-2-containing medium. Once the cells had been in culture for around nine days, the EasySep CD4+ T cell isolation kit was used to isolate CD4+ T cells by negative selection. Ficoll-Paque Plus gradient centrifugation was used to isolate PBMCs from whole blood, and the isolated PBMCs were then either used fresh or cryopreserved at -140C. Each culture condition was generally run in triplicate wells.

Trimming takes 6 bases off V and 2 bases off J; junction bases not matched to a gene: 3. The CDR3, from cysteine to phenylalanine, totals 13 residues. The DNA shown is the 39-base CDR3, in frame from base 1. In the germline V gene (reference sequence), CDR1 corresponds to DFQATT and CDR2 to SNEGSKA. Receptor amplification or capture employed PCR. DNA from cultured CD4+ T cells was subjected to TCR sequencing with the Oncomine TCR Beta short-read assay at the Johns Hopkins FTIC core. The QIAamp micro DNA kit was used to extract genomic DNA from the cultured CD4+ T cells. The Oncomine TCR Beta libraries from cultured CD4+ T cells were pooled using unique dual indexes and then sequenced on an Illumina iSeq 100. The original pipeline was this. Non-productive sequences were removed, and CDR3s not starting with C, not ending with F or W, or shorter than 7 amino acids were discarded. The MANAFEST web application was used to identify antigen-specific clonotypes by comparing peptide-stimulated wells against reference wells and other culture wells. Positive clones required FDR below 0.05, an odds ratio above 5, and productive frequency above 0.1% in at least two of three replicate wells. Cross-reactive clonotypes were defined as significantly expanded in both SARS-CoV-2 spike wells and at least one common cold coronavirus spike condition. Using R version 3.6.1, CDR3 homology was evaluated through Levenshtein distances (stringdist) along with unrooted phylogenetic trees (ape). TCRdb reran the public reads through fastp at Q25 and MiXCR, keeping productive beta chains. All rows with the same CDR3 protein become a single entry with the most common DNA and genes. These V and J calls originate from TCRdb's pipeline instead of the authors' own analysis. Here the sample has over 20,000 distinct CDR3 sequences; under 40% occur a single time. The leading ten clones occupy roughly 9% of the sample.

The chain links TRBV20-1 with TRBJ2-5; TRBD2 agrees with 10 junctional bases. This receptor was obtained from a human donor who had recovered from COVID-19. This specimen consisted of CD4+ T cells from blood, cultured in vitro, obtained about 7 months after SARS-CoV-2 vaccination. The sequenced DNA: TGCAGTGCCCTAGCGGGGGATCAAGAGACCCAGTACTTC. The translation is CSALAGDQETQYF.